The sequence of this T cell receptor beta chain was determined in a study of blood T cell repertoires in COVID-19. Study summary: Samples came from the United States, Italy and Spain, spanning acute and convalescent COVID-19. Sources were T cells, B-cell-depleted T cells, or PBMCs; the material itself was cDNA or gDNA.

Authors' data handling: Amplification of reference gene primers provided the estimated nucleated cell counts. Libraries were prepared by immunoSEQ multiplex PCR; TCRdb keeps only in-frame clonotypes and omits some of them. The V and J calls and clone size are taken from that table; D and trimming were inferred from the DNA. This sample yields some 180,000 clones, of which about 80% are seen a single time; 5.5% to 7.5% belongs to the top ten. V dropped 0 bases and J dropped 4 bases, with 15 bases sitting between them. Germline values: CDR1 LGHNA, CDR2 YNFKEQ. This CDR3 region has 17 residues. The chain carries TRBV4-2 and TRBJ1-4; D perhaps matches TRBD1 (5 bases). Specimen: peripheral blood. The receptor was isolated from a human donor in a cohort sampled during active COVID-19. The CDR3 loop is CASSQEGGVRFNEKLFF. The CDR3 coding sequence is TGTGCCAGCAGCCAAGAGGGAGGGGTAAGGTTTAATGAAAAACTGTTTTTT.